The entry below describes one TCR beta chain. This clonotype was counted many times. What antigen it recognizes has not been identified. At one of its ends the junction is not consistent with the germline gene, which may arise from a read error. This sample was included in a study of T cells in Graves' hyperthyroidism and ophthalmopathy (dated by TCRdb to between 2018 and 2021). Regarding the complete study: Peripheral blood samples were taken at initial diagnosis, before any treatment was given. Once sampling was done, hyperthyroidism patients were given methimazole at a starting dose of 30 mg daily, whereas ophthalmopathy patients were given high-dose intravenous methylprednisolone. The paper describes TCR Vbeta CDR3 sequencing of 135 peripheral blood samples, made up of some 40 ophthalmopathy patients, approximately 73 hyperthyroidism patients and about 17 progressor patients. Prospective prediction of ophthalmopathy was tested in an independent validation cohort of approximately 19 hyperthyroidism patients and 15 to 17 patients who later progressed to ophthalmopathy. Thyroid tissue and blood T-cell repertoires from roughly six Graves' hyperthyroidism patients were also compared in the study. TCR V-J signatures able to tell the groups apart were searched for in a discovery cohort of approximately 95 patients, of whom under 45 had Graves' ophthalmopathy and under 65 had stable Graves' hyperthyroidism. For training and testing, the roughly 100 patients in the discovery cohort were randomly divided in a 7:3 ratio. Results and caveats for the whole study, not just this receptor: Most expanded thyroid clonotypes (frequency above 0.001) were also detected in blood, suggesting blood repertoires may reflect thyroid immune responses. No statistical method was used to set the sample size in advance, and investigators knew the group allocation. In validation, progression to ophthalmopathy was predicted by the model with 70.59% sensitivity and under 85% specificity, a median of approximately 6.5 months before onset. In cross-validation, a model built on a 13 V-J signature told ophthalmopathy apart from stable hyperthyroidism with approximately 90% sensitivity and approximately 81% specificity, and in testing the same model reached 80%/75%.

TCR beta CDR3 regions were amplified from RNA transcripts. For the first round of RT-PCR on the TCR CDR3, the HTBI primer set was used together with the Qiagen OneStep RT-PCR kit. Libraries were constructed in a second round of multiplex PCR, after which size selection and purification were carried out. Paired-end sequencing of the libraries was performed with 100 bp reads on an Illumina HiSeq2000. For the original study's pipeline: Raw data were processed with SOAPnuke, discarding reads with adapters, uncalled bases, mean Phred below 15, or no exact constant-primer or identifier match. High-quality paired reads were merged using COPE v1.2.5, and each unique nucleotide sequence was defined as a clonotype. MiTCR v1.1 was used to align clonotypes to the IMGT TRBV, TRBD and TRBJ reference segments. Analysis was restricted to V-J combinations with a frequency above 0.0001, which covered 99.2% of repertoires. A TCS score was defined as the ratio between F50 (clonal expansion) and ExV (chaos), using BLOSUM62-based TCRdist between CDR3 peptides within each V-J. Welch's t-statistics and random forest reduced roughly 540 V-J features to roughly 13, which were used in a naive Bayes classifier (R e1071). Starting from the raw public reads, TCRdb applied fastp trimming at Q25, assembled clones with MiXCR and retained in-frame beta chains. Each CDR3 protein appears once, grouped with its most common genes and DNA. The authors' filters were not applied to this entry. A total of under 350,000 distinct CDR3 sequences appear in this sample, 20% to 25% of them only once. About 50% of the sample lies in the top ten.

From a lookup of the germline V gene, CDR1 and CDR2 are MNHEY and SVGEGT. The CDR3 measures 12 amino acids from cysteine to phenylalanine. Only the CDR3 region is kept as DNA, spanning 36 bases read in frame from base 1. Stable Graves' hyperthyroidism was defined as the absence of progression to ophthalmopathy over 18 months of follow-up. Hyperthyroidism patients were newly diagnosed, had a disease duration of under 2 months, and were aged 18 to 65 years. The study excluded patients with uncontrolled infections, other autoimmune diseases, pregnancy or lactation. Clinical symptoms, serum thyroxine and TRAb, thyroid ultrasound, and orbital computed tomography formed the basis for the diagnoses. PBMCs were separated from 10 ml of fresh peripheral blood using Ficoll-Paque density gradient centrifugation. Total RNA was extracted using Trizol reagent, and RNA quality was assessed on an Agilent 2100 Bioanalyzer.

The rearranged segments are TRBV6-2 or TRBV6-3 and TRBJ2-1, with TRBD2 identical over 10 junction bases. Input material: blood. This clonotype was sampled from a woman aged 45-65 years with Graves' hyperthyroidism. The nucleotide sequence reads as follows: TGTGCCACCAGTCTAGCGGGAGACCGGCAGTTCTTC. It encodes CATSLAGDRQFF.